This section outlines one T cell receptor beta chain sequence together with its context. Sequencing was performed with immunoSEQ multiplex PCR; in TCRdb, only in-frame clones are kept and a portion is missing. The repertoire holds approximately 400,000 clones, with approximately 77% as singletons. The data were taken from a study of blood T cell repertoires in COVID-19. Study information: Collection of acute and convalescent COVID-19 samples took place in the United States, Italy and Spain. Nucleic acid was either cDNA or gDNA, and it came from T cells, B-cell-depleted T cells, or PBMCs.

CDR1 and CDR2 from the germline V gene are MNHEY and SVGAGI. V dropped 5 bases and J dropped 3 bases, with 8 bases sitting between them. The CDR3 has 13 amino acids. The sequencing input was peripheral blood. This chain links TRBV6-5 with TRBJ1-5; D gene unclear. This TCR derives from a human donor with acute or convalescent COVID-19. The donor label of this sample is uncertain. The CDR3 reads CASSQFHNQPQHF. DNA for the CDR3: TGTGCCAGCAGTCAGTTTCACAATCAGCCCCAGCATTTT.